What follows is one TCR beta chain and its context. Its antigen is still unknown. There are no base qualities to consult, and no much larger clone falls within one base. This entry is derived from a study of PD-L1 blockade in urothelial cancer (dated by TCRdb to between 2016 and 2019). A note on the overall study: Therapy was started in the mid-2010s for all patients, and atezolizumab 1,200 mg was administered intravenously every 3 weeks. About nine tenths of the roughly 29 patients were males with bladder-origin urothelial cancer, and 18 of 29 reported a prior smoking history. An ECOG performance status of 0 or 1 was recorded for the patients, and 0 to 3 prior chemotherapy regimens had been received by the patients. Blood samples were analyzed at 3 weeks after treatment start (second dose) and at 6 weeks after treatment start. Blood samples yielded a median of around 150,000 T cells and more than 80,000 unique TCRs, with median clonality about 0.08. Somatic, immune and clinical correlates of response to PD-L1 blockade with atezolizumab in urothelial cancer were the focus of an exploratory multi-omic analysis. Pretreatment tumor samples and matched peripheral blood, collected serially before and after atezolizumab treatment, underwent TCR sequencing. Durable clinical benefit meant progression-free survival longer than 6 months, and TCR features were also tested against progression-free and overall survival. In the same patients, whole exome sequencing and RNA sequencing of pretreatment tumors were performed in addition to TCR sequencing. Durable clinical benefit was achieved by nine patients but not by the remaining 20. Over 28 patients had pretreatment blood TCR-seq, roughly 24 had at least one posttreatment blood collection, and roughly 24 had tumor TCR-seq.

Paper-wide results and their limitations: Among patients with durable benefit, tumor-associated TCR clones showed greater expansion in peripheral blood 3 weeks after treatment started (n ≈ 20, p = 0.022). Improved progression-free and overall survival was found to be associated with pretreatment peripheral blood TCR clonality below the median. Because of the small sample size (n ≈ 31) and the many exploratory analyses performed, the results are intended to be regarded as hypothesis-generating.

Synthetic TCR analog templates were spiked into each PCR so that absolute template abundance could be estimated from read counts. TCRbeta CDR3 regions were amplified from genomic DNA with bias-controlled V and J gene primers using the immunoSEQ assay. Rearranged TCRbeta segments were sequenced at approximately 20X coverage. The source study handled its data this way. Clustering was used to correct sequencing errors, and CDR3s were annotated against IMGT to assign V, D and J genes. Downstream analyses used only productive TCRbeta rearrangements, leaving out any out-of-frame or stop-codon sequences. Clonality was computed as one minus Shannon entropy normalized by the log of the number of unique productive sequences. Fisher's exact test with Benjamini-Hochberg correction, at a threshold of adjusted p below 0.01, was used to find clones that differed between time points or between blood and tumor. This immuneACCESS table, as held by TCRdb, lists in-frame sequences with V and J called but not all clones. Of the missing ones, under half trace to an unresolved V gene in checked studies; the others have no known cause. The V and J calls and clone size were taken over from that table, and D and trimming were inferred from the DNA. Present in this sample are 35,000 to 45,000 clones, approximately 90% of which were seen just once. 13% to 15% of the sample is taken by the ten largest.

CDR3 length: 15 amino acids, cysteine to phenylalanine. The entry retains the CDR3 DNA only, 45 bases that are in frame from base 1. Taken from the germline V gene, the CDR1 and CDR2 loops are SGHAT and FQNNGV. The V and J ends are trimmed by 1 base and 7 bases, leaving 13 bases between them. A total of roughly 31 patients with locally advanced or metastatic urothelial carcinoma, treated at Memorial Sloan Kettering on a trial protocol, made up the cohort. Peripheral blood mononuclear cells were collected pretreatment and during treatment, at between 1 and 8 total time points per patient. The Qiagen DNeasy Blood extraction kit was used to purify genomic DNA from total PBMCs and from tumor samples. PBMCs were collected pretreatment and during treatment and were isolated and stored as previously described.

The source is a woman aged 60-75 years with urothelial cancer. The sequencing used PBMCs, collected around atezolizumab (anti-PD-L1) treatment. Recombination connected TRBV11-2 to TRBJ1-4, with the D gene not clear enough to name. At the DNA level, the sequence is TGTGCCAGCAGCTTAGGACTACGGGCACGTGAAAAACTGTTTTTT. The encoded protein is CASSLGLRAREKLFF.